This T cell receptor beta chain was observed in a study of early T cells in non-severe SARS-CoV-2 infection. The table lists this clonotype with many counts. TCRdb used MiXCR to reprocess the 5' RACE reads, holding one entry per CDR3 protein. The data show roughly 64,000 distinct CDR3 sequences, roughly 10% seen once. The CDR3 length is 12 residues. Trimming cost V 7 bases and J 1 base, with 7 bases left between them. The specimen comprised whole blood, sampled at baseline. The chain combines TRBV12-3 or TRBV12-4 with TRBJ1-1; no reliable D call. The sequence was collected from an adult who was a healthcare worker with PCR-confirmed SARS-CoV-2 infection or an uninfected control (not recorded which). The CDR3 sequence is CASTRGNTEAFF. CDR3 nucleotide sequence: TGTGCCAGCACTCGGGGGAACACTGAAGCTTTCTTT.